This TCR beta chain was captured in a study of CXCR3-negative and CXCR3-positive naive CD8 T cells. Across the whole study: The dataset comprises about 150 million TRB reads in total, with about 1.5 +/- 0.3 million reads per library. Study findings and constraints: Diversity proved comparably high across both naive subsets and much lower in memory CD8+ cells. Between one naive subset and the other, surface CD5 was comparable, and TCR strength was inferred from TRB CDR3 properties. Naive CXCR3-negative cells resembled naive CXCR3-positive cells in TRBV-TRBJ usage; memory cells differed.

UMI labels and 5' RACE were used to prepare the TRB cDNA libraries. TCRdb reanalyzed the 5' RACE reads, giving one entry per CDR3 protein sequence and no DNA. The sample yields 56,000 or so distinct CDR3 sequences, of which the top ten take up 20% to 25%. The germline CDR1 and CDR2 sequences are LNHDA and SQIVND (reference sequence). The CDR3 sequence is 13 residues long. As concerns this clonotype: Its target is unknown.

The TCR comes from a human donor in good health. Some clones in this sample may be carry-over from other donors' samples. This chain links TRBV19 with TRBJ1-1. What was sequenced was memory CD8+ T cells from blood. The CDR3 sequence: CASSNEGWTEAFF.